This is a list of T cell receptor beta chains from one sample in a study of regulatory T cells in long-lasting Graves disease. TCRdb used MiXCR to reprocess the multiplex PCR reads, holding one entry per CDR3 protein. The sample includes some 600,000 distinct CDR3 sequences, roughly 16% of them seen just once. This same sample was also taken into another study, of T cells in Graves' hyperthyroidism and ophthalmopathy.

Here the sequenced sample was peripheral blood mononuclear cells (PBMCs), taken at new diagnosis, from a patient treated with antithyroid drugs. The source of these receptors is a man between 18 and 35 years old with Graves disease. Both conserved end residues are part of each CDR3. D genes are given only for firm matches. For some rows the clone size is stated as once, few or many, or as a class when expanded; others skip it.

>many|TRBV28|14|.|TRBJ1-5
CASSLPQPNQPQHF
TGTGCCAGCAGTTTACCACAGCCCAATCAGCCCCAGCATTTT
>few|TRBV9|14|TRBD1|TRBJ2-7
CASSLGTGKREQYF
TGTGCCAGCAGCCTCGGGACAGGCAAGCGGGAGCAGTACTTC
>many|TRBV11-2|15|.|TRBJ1-1
CASSLRGLGNTEAFF
TGTGCCAGCAGCCTCAGGGGTCTCGGTAACACTGAAGCTTTCTTT
>.|TRBV6-2/TRBV6-3|15|TRBD1|TRBJ1-1
CASSKFRTGDTEAFF
TGTGCCAGCAGTAAATTCCGGACAGGAGACACTGAAGCTTTCTTT
>few|TRBV13|15|TRBD2|TRBJ2-3
CASSPSSGSGDTQYF
TGTGCCAGCAGCCCGTCTAGCGGGAGCGGGGATACGCAGTATTTT
>many|TRBV12-3/TRBV12-4|15|TRBD2|TRBJ2-5
CASSGFAGLAGTQYF
TGTGCCAGCAGCGGATTCGCGGGACTAGCTGGGACCCAGTACTTC
>few|TRBV27|14|TRBD1|TRBJ1-2
CASGTGAILGGYTF
TGTGCCAGCGGGACAGGGGCCATTCTTGGGGGCTACACCTTC
>many|TRBV6-1|15|.|TRBJ1-1
CASSEQGLGGTEAFF
TGTGCCAGCAGTGAACAAGGACTCGGTGGGACTGAAGCTTTCTTT
>.|TRBV12-5|14|.|TRBJ1-3
CASGFLKGGNTIYF
TGTGCTAGTGGCTTCCTCAAGGGAGGAAACACCATATATTTT
>.|TRBV10-1|15|TRBD2|TRBJ2-3
CASTGLAGSTDTQYF
TGCGCCAGCACTGGACTAGCGGGGAGCACAGATACGCAGTATTTT
>few|TRBV27|15|.|TRBJ1-3
CASSLSSRAGNTIYF
TGTGCCAGCAGTTTATCGTCGAGGGCTGGAAACACCATATATTTT
>.|TRBV11-2|15|.|TRBJ1-6
CASSFRQGWNSPLHF
TGTGCCAGCAGCTTTCGGCAGGGATGGAATTCACCCCTCCACTTT
>many|TRBV20-1|12|TRBD1|TRBJ1-1
CSPGTGDTEAFF
TGCAGTCCCGGGACAGGGGATACTGAAGCTTTCTTT
>.|TRBV20-1|12|.|TRBJ2-5
CSAKTQQETQYF
TGCAGTGCTAAGACCCAGCAAGAGACCCAGTACTTC
>few|TRBV6-5|16|TRBD2|TRBJ2-1
CASSYSVRVGRDEQFF
TGTGCCAGCAGTTACTCAGTTAGGGTCGGGAGGGATGAGCAGTTCTTC
>.|TRBV11-2|16|TRBD2|TRBJ2-2
CASSSQREGNTGELFF
TGTGCCAGCAGCTCACAGCGGGAGGGTAACACCGGGGAGCTGTTTTTT
>many|TRBV28|17|TRBD2|TRBJ2-1
CASSIRLAGAPYNEQFF
TGTGCCAGCAGTATACGACTAGCGGGAGCTCCCTACAATGAGCAGTTCTTC
>many|TRBV20-1|15|TRBD2|TRBJ2-3
CSADGTSGNTDTQYF
TGCAGTGCGGACGGGACTAGCGGGAACACAGATACGCAGTATTTT
>.|TRBV6-1|13|.|TRBJ1-2
CASGRVAGYGYTF
TGTGCCAGTGGACGAGTGGCTGGCTATGGCTACACCTTC
>many|TRBV7-2|11|.|TRBJ2-1
CASSWTTEQFF
TGTGCCAGCAGCTGGACCACCGAGCAGTTCTTC
>many|TRBV20-1|15|TRBD1|TRBJ2-7
CSATPRDRGNYEQYF
TGCAGTGCTACCCCAAGGGACAGGGGGAACTACGAGCAGTACTTC
>.|TRBV15|16|TRBD1|TRBJ1-1
CATSRGPSGGKTEAFF
TGTGCCACCAGCAGAGGGCCTTCAGGGGGCAAAACTGAAGCTTTCTTT
>few|TRBV30|14|.|TRBJ1-2
CAWDSFQSEYGYTF
TGTGCCTGGGACAGTTTTCAGTCGGAATATGGCTACACCTTC
>many|TRBV11-2|14|.|TRBJ1-5
CASSLEPQRQPQHF
TGTGCCAGCAGCTTAGAACCACAGCGGCAGCCCCAGCATTTT
>few|TRBV7-9|17|TRBD2|TRBJ2-1
CASSLGTSGRSYNEQSF
TGTGCCAGCAGCTTAGGGACTAGCGGGAGGTCTTACAATGAGCAGTCCTTC
>once|TRBV20-1|14|TRBD2|TRBJ2-1
CSAPSGRGMNEQFF
TGCAGTGCACCGAGCGGGAGAGGTATGAATGAGCAGTTCTTC
>few|TRBV5-1|15|TRBD1|TRBJ2-1
CASSTGTGFNNEQFF
TGCGCCAGCAGCACCGGGACAGGGTTTAACAATGAGCAGTTCTTC